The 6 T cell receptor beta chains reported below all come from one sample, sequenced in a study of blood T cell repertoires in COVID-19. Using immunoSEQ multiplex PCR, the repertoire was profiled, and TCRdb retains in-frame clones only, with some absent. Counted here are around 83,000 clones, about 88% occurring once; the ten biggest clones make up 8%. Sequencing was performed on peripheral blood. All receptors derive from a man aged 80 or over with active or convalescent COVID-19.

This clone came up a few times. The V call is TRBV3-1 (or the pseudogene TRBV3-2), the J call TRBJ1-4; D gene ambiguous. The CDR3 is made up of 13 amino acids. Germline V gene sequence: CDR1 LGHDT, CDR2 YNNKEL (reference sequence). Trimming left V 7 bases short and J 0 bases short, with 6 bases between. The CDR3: CASKSTTNEKLFF. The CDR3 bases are TGTGCCAGCAAATCTACAACTAATGAAAAACTGTTTTTT.

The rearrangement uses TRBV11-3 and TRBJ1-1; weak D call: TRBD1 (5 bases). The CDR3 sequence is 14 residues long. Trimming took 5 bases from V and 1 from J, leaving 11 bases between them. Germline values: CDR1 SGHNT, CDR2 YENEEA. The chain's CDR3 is CASSPLGGNTEAFF. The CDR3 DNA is TGTGCCAGCAGCCCCCTGGGGGGGAACACTGAAGCTTTCTTT.

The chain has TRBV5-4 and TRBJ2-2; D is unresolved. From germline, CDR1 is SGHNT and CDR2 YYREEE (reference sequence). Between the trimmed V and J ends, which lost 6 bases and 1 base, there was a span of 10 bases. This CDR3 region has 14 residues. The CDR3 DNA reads TGTGCCAGCAAACTGGAGTTGAACACCGGGGAGCTGTTTTTT. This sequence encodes CASKLELNTGELFF.

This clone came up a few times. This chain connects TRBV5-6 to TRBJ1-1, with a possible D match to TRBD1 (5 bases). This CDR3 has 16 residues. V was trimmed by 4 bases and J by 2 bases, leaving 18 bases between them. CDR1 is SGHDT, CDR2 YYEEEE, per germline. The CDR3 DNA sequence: TGTGCCAGCAGCCCGGCCGGGACTCCCGACAACACTGAAGCTTTCTTT. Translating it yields CASSPAGTPDNTEAFF.

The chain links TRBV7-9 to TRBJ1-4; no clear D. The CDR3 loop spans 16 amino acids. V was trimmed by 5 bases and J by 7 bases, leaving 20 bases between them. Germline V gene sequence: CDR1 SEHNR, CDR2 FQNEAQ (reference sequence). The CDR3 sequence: CASSRNQPGSPEKLFF. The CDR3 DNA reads TGTGCCAGCAGCCGAAACCAACCGGGATCTCCTGAAAAACTGTTTTTT.

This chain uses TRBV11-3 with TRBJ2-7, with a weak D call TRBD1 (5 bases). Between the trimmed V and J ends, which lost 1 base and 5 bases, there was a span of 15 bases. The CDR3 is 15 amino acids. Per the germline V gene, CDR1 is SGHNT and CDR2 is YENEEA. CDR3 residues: CASSLGAALGDEQYV. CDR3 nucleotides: TGTGCCAGCAGCTTAGGGGCGGCCCTAGGGGACGAGCAGTACGTC.